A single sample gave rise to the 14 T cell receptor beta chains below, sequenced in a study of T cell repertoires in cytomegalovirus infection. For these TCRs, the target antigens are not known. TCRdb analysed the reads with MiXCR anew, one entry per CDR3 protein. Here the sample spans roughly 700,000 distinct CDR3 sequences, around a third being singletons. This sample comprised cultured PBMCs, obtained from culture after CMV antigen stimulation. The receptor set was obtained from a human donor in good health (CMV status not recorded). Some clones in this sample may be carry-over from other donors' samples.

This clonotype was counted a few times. CDR3 region: CASSRHSMSGRSYEQYF. CDR3 nucleotide sequence: TGTGCCAGCAGTCGCCACTCCATGAGCGGGCGGTCCTACGAGCAGTACTTC. The genes are TRBV12-3 or TRBV12-4 and TRBJ2-7; D may be TRBD2 (6 bases). The CDR3 covers 17 residues. V was pared by 5 bases and J by 1 base, with 21 bases between.

The CDR3 reads CASRGQGLAESTDTQYF. CDR3 coding DNA: TGTGCCAGTAGGGGGCAAGGGCTAGCGGAAAGCACAGATACGCAGTATTTT. The chain couples TRBV19 to TRBJ2-3; 7 bases map to TRBD2. This CDR3 is built from 17 residues. Looked up from germline, CDR1 is LNHDA and CDR2 is SQIVND (reference sequence). The V gene end was trimmed by 6 bases and the J gene end by 0 bases; junction bases not matched to a gene: 12.

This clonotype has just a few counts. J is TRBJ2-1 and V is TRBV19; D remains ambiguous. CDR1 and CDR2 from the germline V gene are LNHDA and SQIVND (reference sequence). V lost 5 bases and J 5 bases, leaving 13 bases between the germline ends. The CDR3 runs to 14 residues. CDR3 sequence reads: CASSEGPSDNEQFF. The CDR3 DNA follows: TGTGCCAGTAGTGAAGGACCTTCGGACAATGAGCAGTTCTTC.

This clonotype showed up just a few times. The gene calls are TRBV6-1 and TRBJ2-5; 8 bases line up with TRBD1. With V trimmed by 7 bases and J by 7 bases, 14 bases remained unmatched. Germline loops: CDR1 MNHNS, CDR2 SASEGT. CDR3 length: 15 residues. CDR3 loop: CASTAFLTGVGTQYF. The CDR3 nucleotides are TGTGCCAGCACTGCCTTCCTGACAGGGGTGGGGACCCAGTACTTC.

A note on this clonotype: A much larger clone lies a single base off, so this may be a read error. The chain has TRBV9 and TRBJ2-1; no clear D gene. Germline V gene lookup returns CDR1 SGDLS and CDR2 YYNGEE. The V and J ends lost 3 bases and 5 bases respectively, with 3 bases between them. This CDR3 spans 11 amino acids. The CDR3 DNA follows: TGTGCCAGCAGCGGACACAATGAGCAGTTCTTC. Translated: CASSGHNEQFF.

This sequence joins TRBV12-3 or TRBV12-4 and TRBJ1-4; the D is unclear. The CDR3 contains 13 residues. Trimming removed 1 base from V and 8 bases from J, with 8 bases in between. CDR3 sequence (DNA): TGTGCCAGCAGTTTAGGGACCGTCGAAAAACTGTTTTTT. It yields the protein CASSLGTVEKLFF.

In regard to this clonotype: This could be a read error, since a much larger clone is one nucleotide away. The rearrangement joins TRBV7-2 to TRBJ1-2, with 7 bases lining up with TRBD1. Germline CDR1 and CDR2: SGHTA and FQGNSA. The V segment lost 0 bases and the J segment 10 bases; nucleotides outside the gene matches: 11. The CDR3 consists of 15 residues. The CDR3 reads CASSLAATGLNAYTF. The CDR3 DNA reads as TGTGCCAGCAGCTTAGCGGCGACAGGGCTTAATGCCTACACCTTC.

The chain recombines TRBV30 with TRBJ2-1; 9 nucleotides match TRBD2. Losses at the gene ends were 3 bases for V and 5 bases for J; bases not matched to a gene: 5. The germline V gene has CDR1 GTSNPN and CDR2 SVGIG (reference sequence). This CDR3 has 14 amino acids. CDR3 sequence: CAWRIAGANNEQFF. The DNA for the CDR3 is TGTGCCTGGAGAATAGCGGGAGCCAACAATGAGCAGTTCTTC.

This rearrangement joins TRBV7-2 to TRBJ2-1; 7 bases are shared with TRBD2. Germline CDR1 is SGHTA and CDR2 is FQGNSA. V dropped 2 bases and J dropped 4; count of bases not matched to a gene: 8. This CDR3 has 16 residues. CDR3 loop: CTSSLTYSGRYNEQFF. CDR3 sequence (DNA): TGTACCAGCAGCTTAACGTATAGCGGGCGATACAATGAGCAGTTCTTC.

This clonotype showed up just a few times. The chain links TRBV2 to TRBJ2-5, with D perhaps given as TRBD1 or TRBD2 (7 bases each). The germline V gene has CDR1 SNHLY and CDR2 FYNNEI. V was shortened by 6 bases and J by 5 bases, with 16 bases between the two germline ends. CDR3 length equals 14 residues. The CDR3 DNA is TGTGCCAGCAGCCAGACAGGGCGGGGGGAGACCCAGTACTTC. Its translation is CASSQTGRGETQYF.

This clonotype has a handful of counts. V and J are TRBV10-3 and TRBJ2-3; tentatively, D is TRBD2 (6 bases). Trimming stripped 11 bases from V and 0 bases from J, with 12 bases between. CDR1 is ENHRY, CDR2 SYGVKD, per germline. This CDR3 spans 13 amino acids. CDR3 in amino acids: CASTSPSTDTQYF. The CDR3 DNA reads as TGTGCCTCTACTAGCCCTAGCACAGATACGCAGTATTTT.

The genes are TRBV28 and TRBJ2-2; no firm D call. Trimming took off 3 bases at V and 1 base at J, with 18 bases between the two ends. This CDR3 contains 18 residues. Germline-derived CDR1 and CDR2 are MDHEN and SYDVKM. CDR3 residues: CASSFETRIVRNTGELFF. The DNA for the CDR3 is TGTGCCAGCAGTTTTGAGACCAGGATCGTAAGGAACACCGGGGAGCTGTTTTTT.

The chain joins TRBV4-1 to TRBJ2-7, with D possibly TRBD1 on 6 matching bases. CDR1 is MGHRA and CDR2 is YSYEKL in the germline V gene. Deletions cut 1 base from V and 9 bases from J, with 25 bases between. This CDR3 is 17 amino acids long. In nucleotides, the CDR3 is TGCGCCAGCAGCCAAGGGTACTACGGGACACAGCTACGAGGGCAGTACTTC. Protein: CASSQGYYGTQLRGQYF.

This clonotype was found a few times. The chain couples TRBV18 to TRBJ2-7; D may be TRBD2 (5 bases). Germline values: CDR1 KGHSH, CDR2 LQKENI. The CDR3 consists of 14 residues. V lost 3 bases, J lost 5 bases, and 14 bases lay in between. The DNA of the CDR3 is TGTGCCAGCTCACCCGAGGGTTCGTCCCACGAGCAGTACTTC. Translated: CASSPEGSSHEQYF.